Sequencing of this T cell receptor beta chain was carried out in a study of CD8+ T cells in alopecia areata. Whole-study context: Those treated were given oral tofacitinib at 5 to 10 mg twice daily. The tofacitinib course ran for 6 to 18 months and was followed by 6 months off drug.

In the case of this clone: Antigen unknown.

Sequencing relied on a cDNA template that was reverse transcribed from extracted RNA. Measured with immunoSEQ multiplex PCR; TCRdb has only the in-frame clones, and not every one. The table has over 200,000 clones, about three fifths seen once; the top ten hold approximately 0.45%. General study results and limits: Higher clonality was seen in lesional scalp than in normal scalp, especially in alopecia totalis/universalis.

The CDR3 has 13 amino acids. The V gene lost 4 bases and the J gene lost 5 bases, with 11 bases spanning the gap. Germline V lookup: CDR1 SGHTA, CDR2 FQGNSA. The V gene is TRBV7-2, the J gene TRBJ1-1, with a tentative D call TRBD1 (6 bases). The receptor's source is a human donor with alopecia areata. Sequenced here: CD4+ T cells sorted from blood, sampled at week 0. CDR3 DNA: TGTGCCAGCAGCTCCCAGGGGAGGACTGAAGCTTTCTTT. Translating it yields CASSSQGRTEAFF.